The sample holds many counts of the clone carrying this T cell receptor beta chain. The junction departs from germline at one end; a sequencing error may be responsible. This entry is derived from a study of T cells in Graves' hyperthyroidism and ophthalmopathy. The CDR3 consists of 15 residues. The germline CDR1 and CDR2 sequences are SGHRS and YFSETQ. From RNA transcripts, TCR beta CDR3 regions were amplified. The TCR CDR3 first-round RT-PCR relied on the HTBI primer set. TCRdb independently ran MiXCR on the multiplex PCR reads; one entry per CDR3 protein. In the table there are hundreds of thousands of distinct CDR3 sequences, around 15% of which are singletons.

The sequence was collected from a woman between 18 and 30 years old with Graves' hyperthyroidism. The chain employs TRBV5-1 and TRBJ2-3; D gene uncertain. The sample taken for sequencing was blood. This CDR3 reads CASSLAGTGTDTQYF. As DNA, the CDR3 is TGTGCCAGCAGCTTAGCTGGTACAGGCACAGATACGCAGTATTTT.